This T cell receptor beta chain was identified in a study of OX40 agonist ivuxolimab in advanced cancers. Background on the study: Three individuals attained partial responses, comprising one hepatocellular carcinoma case and two cutaneous melanoma cases. Findings and caveats of the study: Not determined was the antigen specificity of the expanded peripheral T cells.

In this sample, this clone turned up once. Antigen unknown. This sample includes further DNA sequences coding for the same CDR3. Only in-frame clones appear in the TCRdb table, and some are missing; sequencing was by immunoSEQ multiplex PCR. The sample holds fewer than 30,000 clones, 65% to 80% seen once. CDR1 is MGHRA, CDR2 YSYEKL, per germline. V lost 3 bases, J lost 6 bases, and 7 bases lay in between. The CDR3 is made up of 12 amino acids. Source: CD4+ or CD8+ T cells sorted from blood, taken in a trial of the OX40 agonist ivuxolimab. This chain uses TRBV4-1 with TRBJ2-3; no clear D gene. The receptor was derived from an adult with an advanced solid tumor such as melanoma, head and neck, liver or kidney cancer. This CDR3 reads CASSQVDDTQYF. In nucleotides, the CDR3 is TGCGCCAGCAGCCAGGTCGACGATACGCAGTATTTT.